The present entry profiles one TCR beta chain with its context. The antigen it recognizes is unknown. No qualities accompany the bases; no much larger clone lies one base away. These data are taken from a study of cytomegalovirus exposure and HLA in healthy donors (dated by TCRdb to between 2016 and 2019). Broadly, across the study: According to an earlier analysis of around 600 of the donors, about 180 million T cells yielded 120 million or so unique TCR beta sequences and roughly 280 Gb of sequence data. Donor age, sex, ethnicity and CMV serostatus were collected together with the repertoire data. Typing coverage differed by locus: A, B, C, DRB1 and DQB1 were typed in about 620-630 donors, DQA1 in 500 to 550, DPA1 in around 610, and DPB1 in approximately 450. Class I and class II HLA loci were covered by the typing at four-digit resolution. Among around 400 genotyped donors of the cohort, an average of approximately 240,000 unique TCR beta nucleotide sequences was sequenced per donor, of which about 19% were non-productive. Every repertoire in the discovery cohort had been generated on one and the same sequencing platform. Using immunosequencing, the study profiled T cell repertoires from approximately 700 subjects and related those repertoires to cytomegalovirus serostatus. In the later analysis, no new phenotypic data were used to find candidate immune exposures; instead, reliance was placed on TCR beta sequences and their occurrence across donors. To decide whether each TCR beta V gene segment behaved as functional or pseudogenic, an earlier analysis of some 580 of the donors relied on high-throughput TCR beta sequencing. Genome-wide SNP genotypes for about 60% of the 666 donors were used in a later genetic analysis, which treated that subset as a discovery cohort. The genetic ancestry cluster associated with self-reported Caucasian donors included approximately 85% of the approximately 410 genotyped donors. In addition to the first cohort of approximately 670 subjects, a separate validation cohort of 120 different subjects was used. An early release covering about 600 HLA-typed donors comprised approximately 290 gigabases of sequencing data and 65 million to 100 million unique TCR sequences. The aim of the study was to test whether cataloging public T cell receptors could identify signatures of past pathogen exposure. About five DR-DQ haplotypes were handled as single units for association and clustering because linkage in the cohort was strong. A later analysis re-analyzed previously published TCR beta repertoires from 600 to 850 donors and added high-resolution HLA genotyping to study TCR occurrence patterns. High-throughput TCR immunosequencing, statistical association of individual TCRs with disease status, and machine learning were combined to predict cytomegalovirus infection status.

The full study reports these points: A later genetic analysis reported fewer N-insertions in productive TCRs among donors in an Asian-associated ancestry cluster than the approximately 700-donor mean. The authors suggested that the approach could potentially be extended to other disease states and immunological phenotypes. In both the original and validation cohorts, the classifier was reported to diagnose cytomegalovirus status with high specificity and sensitivity. Because counts were too low, roughly 16 rarely observed V segments, including chromosome 9 orphons, were excluded from the earlier analysis of fewer than 650 of the donors. Specific HLA alleles were associated with 16,951 TCR beta sequences at a false discovery rate of 0.05 in a later analysis. In a later analysis, HLA-associated TCR beta chains were found to be more clonally expanded and to have lower generation probabilities than equally common non-associated chains. Immune exposure information for the cohort was limited to CMV serostatus. When HLA alleles, especially DR and DQ, strongly co-occurred, attributing TCR associations to individual alleles was difficult. Most TCR sequences were observed very rarely across donors, whereas some public TCRs were present in many individuals. Correlated functional status among segregating V segments might be attributable to linkage disequilibrium, but an unknown experimental factor could not be ruled out. This cohort had only TCR beta chains sequenced, and the lack of alpha or paired-chain data limited which features could be detected. According to a later analysis, parvovirus B19, influenza, CMV and Epstein-Barr virus appeared linked to several top co-occurrence clusters. A later analysis found that TCR association rates varied across HLA loci, with DRB1 alleles showing the most associated TCRs and HLA-C alleles the fewest. An association between a missense DCLRE1C variant and V-gene and J-gene trimming of TCR beta chains was found in a later genetic analysis and replicated in an independent cohort. Because HLA typing was missing for some donors at each locus, association tests included only the typed subset. Roughly uniform sequencing depth across donors was assumed in presence/absence analyses, although this assumption may not hold. A total of 164 TCR beta chains were listed by the study as associated with cytomegalovirus. In vitro tests confirmed that three of the cytomegalovirus-associated TCR beta chains recognize cytomegalovirus antigens. A further reported finding was that TCR beta sequences accurately predicted the HLA-A and HLA-B alleles for most subjects in the first cohort. A later analysis found that most CMV-associated TCR beta chains appeared HLA-restricted, with HLA associations seemingly driven largely by CMV exposure. A cluster of highly shared sequence variants was judged likely to be a technical artifact of the sequencing pipeline. In an earlier analysis of roughly 500 of the donors, most TCR beta V segments appeared in productive rearrangements about 87% or about 30% of the time, broadly matching IMGT annotations.

The library was built by means of the immunoSEQ multiplex PCR assay. A mixture of 60 forward primers for TCR Vbeta segments and 13 reverse primers for TCR Jbeta segments was used in the multiplex PCR. A multiplex PCR assay on genomic DNA amplified the CDR3 region of rearranged TCR beta genes. Amplified TCR beta libraries were sequenced as 87-base-pair reads on the Illumina HiSeq System. Concerning the study's data processing: A later analysis counted about 80 million unique TCR beta chains across the 640 or so repertoires, and roughly 9.9 million of these chains were shared by at least two donors. Raw reads were error-corrected and collapsed into unique sequences by a nearest-neighbor algorithm in which closely related sequences were merged to remove PCR and sequencing errors. Alignment of CDR3 sequences to IMGT reference sequences was used to assign V, D and J gene segments. For a sequence to be retained, at least a six-nucleotide match to both a V gene segment and a J gene segment was required. A rearrangement was called productive if the CDR3 had no stop codons and remained in frame with V and J, and every other rearrangement was called non-productive. CDR3 was defined by IMGT convention, running from the second conserved V-encoded cysteine to the conserved J-encoded phenylalanine. The earlier analysis of some 600 of the donors excluded sequences that lacked an unambiguous match to a single V gene segment. An earlier analysis of a few hundred of the donors called V segments functional above 56.7% productive rearrangements and segregating when the between-donor standard deviation exceeded 5%. A statistical classification framework was built to diagnose cytomegalovirus status from the catalog of TCR beta chain sequences. A later analysis assigned V and J genes by comparing TCR nucleotide sequences with IMGT/GENE-DB human TR gene sequences. Using the TCRdist pipeline, a later analysis assigned CDR3 sequences along with most-parsimonious VDJ recombination scenarios. In a later analysis, each TCR beta chain was defined by its CDR3 amino acid sequence together with its V-gene family, and reads lacking a unique V-gene family were excluded. To address suspected cross-contamination and a sequencing artifact, a later analysis removed some 620 highly shared, low-generation-probability nucleotide sequences. In a later analysis, a clonal expansion index was calculated for each public chain from normalized within-repertoire ranks of inferred template counts. A later analysis computed generation probabilities with a VDJ recombination model fitted to out-of-frame rearrangements, and checked the results against IGoR. In a later analysis, TCR-TCR, TCR-HLA and TCR-CMV co-occurrence was scored with hypergeometric tests, and a repertoire-size bias correction was applied to TCR pairs. False discovery rates were estimated in a later analysis by permuting HLA or CMV assignments 20 times. In a later analysis, co-occurring TCRs were grouped with DBSCAN, and TCRdist sequence similarity was added when clustering was performed within HLA-allele-positive subsets. For co-occurrence clustering, repertoires with fewer than 30,000 or more than 120,000 public chains were excluded, along with 5 or 6 repertoires with anomalous nucleotide sharing. The table was pulled from immuneACCESS by TCRdb, which kept in-frame rearrangements only. Such tables lose some clones; where checked, under half of the loss comes from unresolved V genes, and the rest has no known cause. That table is the source of V, J and clone size, and D and trimming were worked out from the DNA. The sample profile shows some 200,000 clones; 75% to 85% of them were found once. 1.1% to 1.5% of the sample is taken by the ten largest.

In total, roughly 710 healthy bone marrow donors made up the cohort. At the time of sampling, all cohort members were nominally healthy, though unrecorded immune exposures were likely present. The donor was CMV seronegative and was included in the group of 352 seronegative cohort members. A peripheral blood sample was provided by each donor, and peripheral blood mononuclear cells were used for TCR beta sequencing. The Qiagen DNeasy Blood Extraction Kit was used to extract genomic DNA from the blood cell samples. This clonotype was sampled from a girl aged 10-17 years in good health and CMV-seronegative. Sequencing was performed on PBMCs.

Read as DNA, the sequence is TGCAGCGTGGGGGGGAACAATCAGCCCCAGCATTTT. Translated, this is CSVGGNNQPQHF. The rearranged chain carries TRBV29-1 and TRBJ1-5, and possibly TRBD1, on 5 matching bases. Including the terminal cysteine and phenylalanine, the CDR3 comprises 12 residues. Only the CDR3 part of the read is kept: 36 bases, read in frame from the first base. Per the germline V gene, SQVTM is the CDR1 and ANQGSEA is the CDR2. Cut back by 6 bases and 3 bases, the V and J ends lie 9 bases apart.